This T cell receptor (beta chain) appears in the sequencing data of a study of T cells in localized non-small cell lung cancer. Study-wide results and caveats: Tumor trailed uninvolved adjacent lung in T cell clonality, which peaked there. A median around 57 of the top 100 tumor clones appeared in adjacent lung.

Turning to this clone: The antigen remains undetermined.

Only in-frame clones appear in the TCRdb table, and some are missing; sequencing was by immunoSEQ multiplex PCR. This sample has about 33,000 clones, with more than 75% found just once. Germline V lookup: CDR1 SGDLS, CDR2 YYNGEE. V was pared by 4 bases and J by 0 bases, with 9 bases of the junction left unmatched. This CDR3 has 17 amino acids. V and J are TRBV9 and TRBJ2-1; 8 bases agree with TRBD2. Material: peripheral blood, obtained before any cancer treatment. The receptor's source is a male donor aged 60 or over with stage III lung adenocarcinoma. The CDR3 nucleotides read TGTGCCAGCAGCCATACGCTAGCGGGCAGCTCCTACAATGAGCAGTTCTTC. Translating gives CASSHTLAGSSYNEQFF.